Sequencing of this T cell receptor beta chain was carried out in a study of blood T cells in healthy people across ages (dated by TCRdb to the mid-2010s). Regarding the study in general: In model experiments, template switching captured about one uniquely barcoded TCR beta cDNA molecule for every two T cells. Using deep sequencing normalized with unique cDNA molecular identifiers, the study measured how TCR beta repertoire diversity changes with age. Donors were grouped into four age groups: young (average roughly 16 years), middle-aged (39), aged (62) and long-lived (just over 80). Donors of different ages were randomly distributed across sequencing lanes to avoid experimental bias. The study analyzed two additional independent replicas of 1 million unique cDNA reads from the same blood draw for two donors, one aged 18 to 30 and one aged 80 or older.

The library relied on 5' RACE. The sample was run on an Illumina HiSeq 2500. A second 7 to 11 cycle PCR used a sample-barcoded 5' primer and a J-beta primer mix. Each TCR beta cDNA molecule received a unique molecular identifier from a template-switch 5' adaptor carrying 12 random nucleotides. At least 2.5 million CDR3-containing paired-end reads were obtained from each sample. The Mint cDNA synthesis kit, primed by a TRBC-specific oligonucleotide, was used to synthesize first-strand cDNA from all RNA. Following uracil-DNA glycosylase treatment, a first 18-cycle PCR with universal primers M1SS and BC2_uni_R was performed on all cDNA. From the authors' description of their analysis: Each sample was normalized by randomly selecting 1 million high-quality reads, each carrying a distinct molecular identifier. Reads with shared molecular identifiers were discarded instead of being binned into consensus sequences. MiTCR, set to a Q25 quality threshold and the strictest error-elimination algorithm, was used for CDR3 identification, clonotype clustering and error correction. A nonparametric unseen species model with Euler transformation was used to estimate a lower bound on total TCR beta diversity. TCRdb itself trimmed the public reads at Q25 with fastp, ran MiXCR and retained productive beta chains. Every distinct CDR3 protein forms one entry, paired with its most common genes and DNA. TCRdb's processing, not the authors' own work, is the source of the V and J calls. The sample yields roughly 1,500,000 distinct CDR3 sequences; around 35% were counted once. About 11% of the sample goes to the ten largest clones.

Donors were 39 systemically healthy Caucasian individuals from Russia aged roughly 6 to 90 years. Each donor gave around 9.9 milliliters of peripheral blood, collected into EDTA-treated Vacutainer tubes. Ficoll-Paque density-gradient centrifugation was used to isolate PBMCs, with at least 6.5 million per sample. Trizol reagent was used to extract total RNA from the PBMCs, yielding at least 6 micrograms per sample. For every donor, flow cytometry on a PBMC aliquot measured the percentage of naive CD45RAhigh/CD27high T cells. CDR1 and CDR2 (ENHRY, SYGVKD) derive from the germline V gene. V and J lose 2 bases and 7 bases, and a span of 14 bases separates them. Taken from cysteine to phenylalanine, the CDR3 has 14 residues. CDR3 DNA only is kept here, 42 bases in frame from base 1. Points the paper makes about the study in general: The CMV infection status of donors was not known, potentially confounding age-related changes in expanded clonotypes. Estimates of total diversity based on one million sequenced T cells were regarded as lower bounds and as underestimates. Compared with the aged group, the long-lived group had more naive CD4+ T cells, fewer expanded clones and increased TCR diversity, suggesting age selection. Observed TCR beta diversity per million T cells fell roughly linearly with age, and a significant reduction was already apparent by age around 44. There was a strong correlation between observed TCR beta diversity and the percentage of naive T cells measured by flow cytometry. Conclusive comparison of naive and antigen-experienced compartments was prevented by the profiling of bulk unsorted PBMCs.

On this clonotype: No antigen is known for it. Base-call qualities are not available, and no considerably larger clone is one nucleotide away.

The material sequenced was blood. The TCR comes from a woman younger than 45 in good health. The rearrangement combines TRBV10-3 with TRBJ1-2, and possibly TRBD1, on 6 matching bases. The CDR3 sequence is CAISERTGASGYTF. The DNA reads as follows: TGTGCCATCAGTGAGAGAACGGGGGCTAGTGGCTACACCTTC.